Listed below are T cell receptor beta chains from one sample, sequenced in a study of shared clonotypes between healthy human individuals. This table comes from immunoSEQ multiplex PCR, and its TCRdb copy is limited to in-frame clones, with some not included. Among approximately 2,000,000 clones listed, around 93% were seen once. Sequencing was performed on naive CD4+ T cells from PBMCs. These TCRs come from a man aged 18 to 29 in good health. Some clones in this sample may be carry-over from other donors' samples. Each CDR3 is given with its conserved first and last residue. A D gene is named only where the DNA matches it firmly. Part of the rows lack a size; the others show once, few, many or a class for expanded clones.

D | J | V | size | CDR3 | DNA
. | TRBJ2-4 | TRBV30 | once | CAWQGYNRDIQYF | TGTGCCTGGCAGGGTTACAACCGGGACATTCAGTACTTC
TRBD1 | TRBJ1-4 | TRBV5-1 | . | CASSFSGTGEEKLFF | TGCGCCAGCAGCTTCTCCGGGACAGGGGAAGAAAAACTGTTTTTT
. | TRBJ2-7 | TRBV9 | once | CASSLRPGTNSYEQYF | TGTGCCAGCAGCTTACGCCCCGGGACGAACTCCTACGAGCAGTACTTC
. | TRBJ1-2 | TRBV28 | . | CASSLTGANYGYTF | TGTGCCAGCAGTTTAACGGGAGCTAACTATGGCTACACCTTC
. | TRBJ2-5 | TRBV30 | . | CAWSAQETQYF | TGTGCCTGGAGCGCACAAGAGACCCAGTACTTC
TRBD2 | TRBJ2-7 | TRBV11-2 | . | CASSWDTSGRGYEQYF | TGTGCCAGCAGCTGGGACACTAGCGGGAGGGGCTACGAGCAGTACTTC
TRBD2 | TRBJ2-7 | TRBV28 | . | CASSLPLAGGRYEQYF | TGTGCCAGCAGTCTCCCTTTAGCGGGAGGACGCTACGAGCAGTACTTC
. | TRBJ2-7 | TRBV28 | . | CASRLRTKSYEQYF | TGTGCCAGCAGACTGAGGACCAAATCCTACGAGCAGTACTTC
TRBD1 | TRBJ1-3 | TRBV6-5 | . | CASSPRGRNTIYF | TGTGCCAGCAGCCCCAGGGGGCGGAACACCATATATTTT
TRBD1 | TRBJ2-7 | TRBV5-1 | . | CASSTGTGSYEQYF | TGCGCCAGCAGCACCGGGACAGGATCATACGAGCAGTACTTC
. | TRBJ2-7 | TRBV7-9 | . | CASSFVPGEQYF | TGTGCCAGCAGCTTTGTTCCGGGCGAGCAGTACTTC
TRBD1 | TRBJ1-1 | TRBV29-1 | few | CSVEEVAGGTEAFF | TGCAGCGTTGAAGAAGTGGCAGGGGGGACTGAAGCTTTCTTT
TRBD2 | TRBJ2-1 | TRBV5-1 | . | CASSLPGLAGSYNEQFF | TGCGCCAGCAGCTTGCCGGGACTAGCGGGATCCTACAATGAGCAGTTCTTC
TRBD2 | TRBJ2-7 | TRBV6-6 | . | CASSERERYEQYF | TGTGCCAGCAGTGAGCGGGAGAGGTACGAGCAGTACTTC
. | TRBJ2-7 | TRBV5-4 | . | CASSLGTSLFYEQYF | TGTGCCAGCAGCTTAGGGACTTCACTTTTTTACGAGCAGTACTTC
. | TRBJ1-2 | TRBV4-1 | . | CASSQDFLGGLAYGYTF | TGCGCCAGCAGCCAAGATTTCCTCGGGGGGCTGGCCTATGGCTACACCTTC
TRBD1 | TRBJ2-7 | TRBV6-5 | . | CASSYSSGTGIRQYF | TGTGCCAGCAGTTACTCGTCCGGGACAGGGATACGGCAGTACTTC
. | TRBJ2-1 | TRBV28 | . | CASKEGYNEQFF | TGTGCCAGCAAAGAAGGGTATAATGAGCAGTTCTTC
TRBD1 | TRBJ2-1 | TRBV27 | . | CASSQNRQGGQFF | TGTGCCAGCAGTCAAAATCGACAGGGTGGGCAGTTCTTC
. | TRBJ1-1 | TRBV18 | . | CASSPTITGEAEAFF | TGTGCCAGCTCACCCACAATTACGGGGGAGGCTGAAGCTTTCTTT
TRBD1 | TRBJ1-2 | TRBV18 | . | CASSPLLTLTGEASYGYTF | TGTGCCAGCTCACCCTTACTTACTCTCACAGGGGAGGCCTCCTATGGCTACACCTTC
. | TRBJ2-7 | TRBV7-8 | . | CASSPGRRAPYEQYF | TGTGCCAGCAGCCCCGGCCGCCGCGCCCCCTACGAGCAGTACTTC